This T cell receptor beta chain was found in a study of beta chain features in type 1 diabetes. Study-wide results and limits: Shortening of TCRB CDR3s, moderate but significant, appeared in all four CD4+ subsets of Type 1 diabetes patients.

V lost 0 bases and J lost 6, with 10 bases in between. CDR1 is SGHNT, CDR2 YYREEE, per germline (reference sequence). CDR3 length: 14 residues. Every bit of the isolated RNA underwent reverse transcription, so sequencing read expressed TCRB transcripts. Some clones are missing from TCRdb's copy, which holds only in-frame ones; the method was immunoSEQ multiplex PCR. The repertoire holds more than 120,000 clones, with about 13% as singletons. This clone was seen many times. Its antigen is not known. Central memory, naive, regulatory and stem cell-like memory CD4+ cells were sorted by CD45RO/CCR7/CD25/CD127/CD95/CD27.

Material: central memory CD4+ T cells from blood. This chain links TRBV5-4 with TRBJ2-1; D uncertain. The clonotype comes from a man aged 18 to 29 with type 1 diabetes. In DNA, the CDR3 is TGTGCCAGCAGCTTGGTGGATGGGATCAATGAGCAGTTCTTC. Translation gives CASSLVDGINEQFF. The full variable domain, its missing parts supplied by reference TRBV5-4 and TRBJ2-1, is ETGVTQSPTHLIKTRGQQVTLRCSSQSGHNTVSWYQQALGQGPQFIFQYYREEENGRGNFPPRFSGLQFPNYSSELNVNALELDDSALYLCASSLVDGINEQFFGPGTRLTVL.